Listed here are 30 T cell receptor beta chains from one sample, sequenced in a study of blood T cells in healthy people across ages. For the second PCR, which ran for about 6 to 12 cycles, a sample-barcoded 5' primer and a J-beta primer mix were used. TCRdb re-called the 5' RACE reads with MiXCR, one entry per CDR3 protein. The sample includes roughly 2 million distinct CDR3 sequences, less than 50% seen only once; the top ten take roughly 2.1%. Sequencing was done on a sample of blood. These receptors were collected from a woman aged 40 to 50 in good health.

This clonotype was recorded at least ten times. The chain employs TRBV15 and TRBJ2-1; D remains unclear. The CDR3 totals 11 residues. V was pared by 5 bases and J by 1 base, with 0 bases between. Germline CDR1 reads LNHNV; CDR2 reads YYDKDF (reference sequence). The CDR3 is CATSSYNEQFF. The DNA for the CDR3 is TGTGCCACCAGCTCCTACAATGAGCAGTTCTTC.

This clonotype has only a few counts. V usage is TRBV7-9 and J usage is TRBJ2-3; D is possibly TRBD2 (6 bases). Trimming took 2 bases from V and 3 from J, leaving 15 bases between them. This CDR3 is built from 16 residues. Germline CDR1 reads SEHNR; CDR2 reads FQNEAQ (reference sequence). This CDR3 is CASSLFSSEGTDTQYF. The DNA of the CDR3 is TGTGCCAGCAGCTTATTCTCTAGCGAAGGAACAGATACGCAGTATTTT.

V usage is TRBV7-9 and J usage is TRBJ2-1; 8 nucleotides match TRBD2. CDR3 length: 17 amino acids. The J segment lost 1 base and the V segment lost 5 bases, leaving 10 bases of the junction unmatched. Germline V gene data show CDR1 as SEHNR and CDR2 as FQNEAQ (reference sequence). CDR3 amino acids: CASSPSRGEGSYNEQFF. The CDR3 coding sequence is TGTGCCAGCAGCCCTTCGCGGGGGGAAGGATCCTACAATGAGCAGTTCTTC. Full variable domain (remainder filled in from reference TRBV7-9 and TRBJ2-1): DTGVSQNPRHKITKRGQNVTFRCDPISEHNRLYWYRQTLGQGPEFLTYFQNEAQLEKSRLLSDRFSAERPKGSFSTLEIQRTEQGDSAMYLCASSPSRGEGSYNEQFFGPGTRLTVL.

The rearrangement uses TRBV5-6 and TRBJ1-5; the D gene is possibly TRBD1 (5 bases). Germline V gene data show CDR1 as SGHDT and CDR2 as YYEEEE. Trimming stripped 4 bases from V and 7 bases from J, with 12 bases between. CDR3 length equals 13 residues. CDR3 DNA sequence: TGTGCCAGCAGCCGAGGGACGGCCCAGCCCCAGCATTTT. It specifies CASSRGTAQPQHF.

The rearrangement links TRBV20-1 to TRBJ2-1, with D perhaps matching TRBD2 (7 bases). The CDR3 contains 16 residues. Germline CDR1 reads DFQATT; CDR2 reads SNEGSKA (reference sequence). V was clipped by 1 base and J by 1 base, with 14 bases between them. CDR3 nucleotide sequence: TGCAGTGCTAGAGCTGGGGGGGGCTTATCCTACAATGAGCAGTTCTTC. This gives the protein CSARAGGGLSYNEQFF.

This clonotype was seen a few times. J is TRBJ2-5 and V is TRBV4-1; possible D gene TRBD2, 5 bases. There are 16 residues in the CDR3. Between the trimmed V and J ends, which lost 0 bases and 11 bases, there was a span of 22 bases. Germline CDR1 reads MGHRA; CDR2 reads YSYEKL. The chain's CDR3 is CASSQDEADLYNEQYF. The CDR3 coding sequence is TGCGCCAGCAGCCAAGATGAAGCGGACCTATACAATGAGCAGTACTTC.

This clonotype was counted only a few times. The chain joins TRBV6-5 to TRBJ1-2, with unresolved D. The CDR3 covers 15 residues. Germline V gene sequence: CDR1 MNHEY, CDR2 SVGAGI. The V end lost 6 bases, the J end lost 0 bases, and 14 bases lay between the germline ends. In DNA, the CDR3 is TGTGCCAGCAGCCAGGCCCTCGAAGCTAACTATGGCTACACCTTC. Protein sequence: CASSQALEANYGYTF.

The rearrangement uses TRBV5-1 and TRBJ1-6, with 8 bases aligning to TRBD1. There are 16 residues in the CDR3. The ends lost 0 bases at V and 7 bases at J; junction bases unmatched: 6. Germline CDR1 and CDR2: SGHRS and YFSETQ. DNA for the CDR3: TGCGCCAGCAGCTTGGATTTCAGGGGGCGGAATTCACCCCTCCACTTT. It specifies CASSLDFRGRNSPLHF.

This clonotype was counted between two and nine times. The chain couples TRBV4-3 to TRBJ1-2, with a possible D match to TRBD1 (5 bases). The CDR3 consists of 15 residues. The V end was cut by 0 bases, the J end by 2 bases, with 10 bases between. From germline, CDR1 is LGHNA and CDR2 YSLEER. The CDR3 coding sequence is TGCGCCAGCAGCCAAGACCCGACAGCCAACTATGGCTACACCTTC. Its translation: CASSQDPTANYGYTF.

This rearrangement joins TRBV9 to TRBJ2-1, with D tentatively TRBD2 (5 bases). The length of the CDR3 is 15 residues. V was clipped by 3 bases and J by 7 bases, with 17 bases between them. The germline CDR1 and CDR2 sequences are SGDLS and YYNGEE. As DNA, the CDR3 is TGTGCCAGCAGCGAACAACCGCTAGCAGGTAATGAGCAGTTCTTC. It codes for CASSEQPLAGNEQFF.

The V and J genes are TRBV6-5 and TRBJ2-7, with D possibly being TRBD1 (5 bases). Germline V gene data show CDR1 as MNHEY and CDR2 as SVGAGI. The V end was cut by 8 bases, the J end by 3 bases, with 8 bases between. The CDR3 sequence is 11 residues long. The CDR3 nucleotides read TGTGCCAGCCAGGGTCGCTACGAGCAGTACTTC. Protein sequence: CASQGRYEQYF.

J is TRBJ2-1 and V is TRBV11-1; TRBD2 matches at 7 bases. This CDR3 has 17 residues. CDR1 is SGHAT and CDR2 is FQDESV in the germline V gene (reference sequence). With V trimmed by 5 bases and J by 2 bases, 12 bases remained unmatched. The CDR3 here is CASSKPSRAGAYNEQFF. CDR3 DNA sequence: TGTGCCAGCAGCAAGCCGTCCCGGGCGGGGGCCTACAATGAGCAGTTCTTC.

The chain joins TRBV6-5 to TRBJ2-7, with D possibly TRBD2 on 5 matching bases. Trimming shortened V by 2 bases and J by 3 bases, and 17 bases separated the two germline ends. Per germline, CDR1 MNHEY and CDR2 SVGAGI. The CDR3 runs to 16 residues. CDR3 region: CASSYDGEWRVYEQYF. CDR3 coding DNA: TGTGCCAGCAGTTACGACGGGGAATGGCGGGTCTACGAGCAGTACTTC.

J is TRBJ2-1 and V is TRBV19, with D uncertain. Trimming took off 7 bases at V and 2 bases at J, with 15 bases between the two ends. The germline V gene has CDR1 LNHDA and CDR2 SQIVND (reference sequence). The CDR3 is 15 residues long. The CDR3 region has the DNA TGTGCCAGTACGCCCGTGGACCGAGCCTACAATGAGCAGTTCTTC. Residues: CASTPVDRAYNEQFF.

A few counts support this clonotype. The chain carries TRBV27 and TRBJ1-6, with TRBD1 as a possible D gene (6 bases). Looked up from germline, CDR1 is MNHEY and CDR2 is SMNVEV (reference sequence). V was shortened by 1 base and J by 10 bases, with 14 bases between the two germline ends. The CDR3 contains 15 residues. The CDR3 spells CASSLLSGEISPLHF. The CDR3 DNA reads TGTGCCAGCAGTTTATTATCAGGGGAAATCTCACCCCTCCACTTT.

This sequence joins TRBV6-1 and TRBJ2-1, with 8 positions matching TRBD2. This CDR3 has 19 amino acids. V lost 5 bases and J lost 0; bases outside the gene matches: 15. Germline V gives CDR1 MNHNS, CDR2 SASEGT. The CDR3 region is CASSHLRGVAGSSYNEQFF. In nucleotides, the CDR3 is TGTGCCAGCAGTCATCTAAGAGGGGTAGCGGGGAGCTCCTACAATGAGCAGTTCTTC.

This sequence joins TRBV6-5 and TRBJ2-5, with 7 bases fitting TRBD1. CDR1 and CDR2 (germline): MNHEY, SVGAGI. Unmatched junction bases numbered 4, after V lost 4 bases and J lost 2 bases. The CDR3 sequence is 14 residues long. In DNA form, the CDR3 reads TGTGCCAGCAGTTCTTTACAGGGGCAAGAGACCCAGTACTTC. This sequence encodes CASSSLQGQETQYF.

The gene calls are TRBV11-1 and TRBJ1-5; possible D gene TRBD1, 5 bases. Per the germline V gene, CDR1 is SGHAT and CDR2 is FQDESV (reference sequence). Trimming shortened V by 5 bases and J by 6 bases, and 11 bases separated the two germline ends. The CDR3 consists of 13 residues. CDR3 sequence reads: CASSPGYGQPQHF. In DNA form, the CDR3 reads TGTGCCAGCAGCCCAGGGTACGGTCAGCCCCAGCATTTT.

This clonotype was detected only a few times. V usage is TRBV6-5 and J usage is TRBJ2-3; no firm D call. Per germline, CDR1 MNHEY and CDR2 SVGAGI. The CDR3 extends over 13 amino acids. Between the trimmed V and J ends, which lost 4 bases and 3 bases, there was a span of 8 bases. The CDR3 DNA reads TGTGCCAGCAGTTCTATAGGAACAGATACGCAGTATTTT. Protein sequence: CASSSIGTDTQYF.

This clonotype was detected only a few times. V is TRBV3-1 and J is TRBJ2-3, with D possibly TRBD2 on 6 matching bases. This CDR3 has 15 amino acids. V dropped 0 bases and J dropped 1 base, with 8 bases sitting between them. CDR1 and CDR2 from the germline V gene are LGHDT and YNNKEL (reference sequence). CDR3 DNA: TGTGCCAGCAGCCAAGACGGGGGACGCACAGATACGCAGTATTTT. Translating gives CASSQDGGRTDTQYF.

This clonotype was seen more than once but under ten times. The DNA of the CDR3 is TGCAGTCGGGACTCAGACTACAATGAGCAGTTCTTC. It translates to CSRDSDYNEQFF. The V and J genes are TRBV20-1 and TRBJ2-1, with D perhaps TRBD2 (6 bases). CDR1 and CDR2 (germline): DFQATT, SNEGSKA (reference sequence). Trimming left V 8 bases short and J 3 bases short, with 11 bases between. The CDR3 has 12 residues.

The V call is TRBV12-3 or TRBV12-4, the J call TRBJ1-6; TRBD1 matches at 8 bases. This CDR3 spans 14 amino acids. V lost 8 bases, J lost 9 bases, and 9 bases stayed unmatched. The CDR3 loop reads CASASTGGLSPLHF. The CDR3 DNA follows: TGTGCCAGCGCCTCTACAGGGGGACTTTCACCCCTCCACTTT.

The V and J genes are TRBV20-1 and TRBJ2-5, with unresolved D. The V end lost 1 base, the J end lost 5 bases, and 17 bases lay between the germline ends. This CDR3 contains 15 residues. Germline V gene lookup returns CDR1 DFQATT and CDR2 SNEGSKA (reference sequence). The CDR3: CSARAPGRLQETQYF. In nucleotides, the CDR3 is TGCAGTGCTAGAGCACCGGGTCGACTGCAGGAGACCCAGTACTTC.

This clonotype was seen a handful of times. The chain is built from TRBV29-1 and TRBJ2-6, with D possibly being TRBD1 (6 bases). V gave up 3 bases and J gave up 4 bases, with 22 bases separating them. The germline V gene has CDR1 SQVTM and CDR2 ANQGSEA. The CDR3 totals 18 residues. The CDR3 nucleotides are TGCAGCGTTGATGATCGGGACACTGCCCGGTCAGGGGCCAACGTCCTGACTTTC. The encoded protein is CSVDDRDTARSGANVLTF.

The count of this clonotype is one. The junction and the germline gene differ at one end; a read error may be behind it. The chain links TRBV20-1 to TRBJ2-4; 8 nucleotides match TRBD1. The CDR3 extends over 13 amino acids. Germline CDR1 DFQATT, CDR2 SNEGSKA (reference sequence). DNA of the CDR3: TGTGCTAGAGATAGGGGACAGGTTAAGGAGCAGTACTTC. Protein sequence: CARDRGQVKEQYF.

This clonotype was counted only a few times. The J gene is TRBJ2-7, the V gene TRBV10-3, with D possibly TRBD1 on 6 matching bases. The CDR3 covers 17 residues. Germline values: CDR1 ENHRY, CDR2 SYGVKD. V was cut by 2 bases and J by 1 base, with 18 bases left in between. The CDR3 DNA sequence: TGTGCCATCAGTGAGGCTAACGTACAGGGCGAATCCTACGAGCAGTACTTC. It codes for CAISEANVQGESYEQYF.

This clonotype has only a few counts. This chain joins TRBV14 and TRBJ2-1; 10 nucleotides line up with TRBD1. The CDR3 runs 17 residues. CDR1 is SGHDN and CDR2 is FVKESK in the germline V gene. V gave up 2 bases and J gave up 1 base; unmatched junction bases: 5. The CDR3 reads CASSQSWTGGSYNEQFF. CDR3 sequence (DNA): TGTGCCAGCAGCCAATCCTGGACAGGGGGGTCCTACAATGAGCAGTTCTTC.

Here the CDR3 DNA reads TGTGCCAGCAGCGTAGCGGAAAATGAGCAGTTCTTC. Translation gives CASSVAENEQFF. The V call is TRBV9, the J call TRBJ2-1; D gene ambiguous. Germline V gene sequence: CDR1 SGDLS, CDR2 YYNGEE. V gave up 0 bases and J gave up 7 bases, with 5 bases separating them. This CDR3 has 12 residues. The full variable domain, in which reference TRBV9 and TRBJ2-1 provide the parts outside the CDR3, is DSGVTQTPKHLITATGQRVTLRCSPRSGDLSVYWYQQSLDQGLQFLIQYYNGEERAKGNILERFSAQQFPDLHSELNLSSLELGDSALYFCASSVAENEQFFGPGTRLTVL.

The rearrangement uses TRBV20-1 and TRBJ2-3, with a possible D match to TRBD1 (5 bases). The CDR3 sequence is 12 residues long. V was clipped by 6 bases and J by 3 bases, with 10 bases between them. Germline V gene lookup returns CDR1 DFQATT and CDR2 SNEGSKA (reference sequence). CDR3 DNA sequence: TGCAGTGCCGGATCAGGGACAGATACGCAGTATTTT. Protein product: CSAGSGTDTQYF.

The chain recombines TRBV29-1 with TRBJ1-2; 9 bases are a match to TRBD1. CDR3 length: 14 residues. After removal of 5 bases from V and 2 bases from J, the junction contained 6 bases not matched to a gene. Per germline, CDR1 SQVTM and CDR2 ANQGSEA. The CDR3 region is CSVTPGTGNYGYTF. The CDR3 bases are TGCAGCGTTACTCCCGGGACAGGGAACTATGGCTACACCTTC.